This passage covers 15 T cell receptor beta chains from one sample sequenced in a study of T cell responses to AZD1222 COVID-19 vaccine. The data were produced by immunoSEQ multiplex PCR, yet TCRdb's version contains in-frame clones alone and is incomplete. The table lists about 180,000 clones, 88% of them singletons. This specimen consisted of peripheral blood, obtained 28 days after the second AZD1222 dose. Receptors were obtained from an adult who received the AZD1222 COVID-19 vaccine.

This sequence joins TRBV14 and TRBJ2-5, with D perhaps TRBD1 (7 bases). Germline CDR1 and CDR2: SGHDN and FVKESK. With 5 bases removed from V and 4 bases from J, the gap between germline ends came to 20 bases. This CDR3 comprises 16 residues. The CDR3: CASSGSKGGGIETQYF. In DNA form, the CDR3 reads TGTGCCAGCAGCGGCAGTAAAGGAGGGGGCATAGAGACCCAGTACTTC.

V is TRBV12-5 and J is TRBJ1-1, with D perhaps TRBD1 (6 bases). The germline V gene has CDR1 LGHNT and CDR2 FRNRAP. The CDR3 covers 18 residues. V lost 6 bases to trimming and J lost 4 bases, with 27 bases between them. DNA for the CDR3: TGTGCTAGTGGCGCTTATACAGGGAGGGCCCTTCGGGTCACTGAAGCTTTCTTT. It specifies CASGAYTGRALRVTEAFF.

This chain connects TRBV5-6 to TRBJ1-3; tentatively, D is TRBD1 (5 bases). The germline V and J ends were trimmed by 4 bases and 4 bases, with 15 bases remaining between them. CDR3 length equals 15 residues. The germline gives CDR1 SGHDT, CDR2 YYEEEE. Here the CDR3 reads CASSQGLLHGNTIYF. CDR3 DNA sequence: TGTGCCAGCAGCCAGGGCCTTCTCCACGGAAACACCATATATTTT. Full variable domain (outside the CDR3, taken from reference TRBV5-6 and TRBJ1-3): DAGVTQSPTHLIKTRGQQVTLRCSPKSGHDTVSWYQQALGQGPQFIFQYYEEEERQRGNFPDRFSGHQFPNYSSELNVNALLLGDSALYLCASSQGLLHGNTIYFGEGSWLTVV.

This chain joins TRBV2 and TRBJ2-2; no firm D call. The CDR3 extends over 14 amino acids. Germline V gives CDR1 SNHLY, CDR2 FYNNEI. V lost 3 bases and J lost 1, with 6 bases in between. The CDR3 is CASSDYRNTGELFF. CDR3 nucleotides: TGTGCCAGCAGTGATTATAGGAACACCGGGGAGCTGTTTTTT.

The DNA for the CDR3 is TGTGCCAGCAGCCAAGATCCGGCCTTTCGGGGCAATCAGCCCCAGCATTTT. Translating gives CASSQDPAFRGNQPQHF. The chain has TRBV3-1 (or the pseudogene TRBV3-2) and TRBJ1-5, with D unclear. The V gene's germline CDR1 is LGHDT and CDR2 YNNKEL (reference sequence). Trimming cost V 0 bases and J 2 bases, with 14 bases left between them. This CDR3 contains 17 residues.

The rearrangement joins TRBV5-6 to TRBJ1-6; 7 nucleotides agree with TRBD1. V trimming: 1 base; J trimming: 10 bases; junction bases outside the gene matches: 2. The CDR3 is 13 amino acids. The germline CDR1 and CDR2 sequences are SGHDT and YYEEEE. CDR3 loop: CASSLTGASPLHF. CDR3 nucleotide sequence: TGTGCCAGCAGCTTGACAGGGGCGTCACCCCTCCACTTT.

This rearrangement joins TRBV28 to TRBJ2-7; 10 bases align to TRBD1. The junction had 8 bases not matched to a gene; V was cut back by 10 bases and J by 2 bases. This CDR3 contains 14 residues. From germline, CDR1 is MDHEN and CDR2 SYDVKM. CDR3 sequence: CATLPGQGTYEQYF. CDR3 sequence (DNA): TGTGCCACCCTTCCGGGACAGGGGACCTACGAGCAGTACTTC.

Note on this clone: Additional DNA sequences in this sample encode the identical CDR3. For the CDR3, the DNA is TGCGCCAGCAGCTTGGACGTCTATGGCTACACCTTC. Amino acids: CASSLDVYGYTF. The rearrangement uses TRBV5-1 and TRBJ1-2; D unclear. Germline CDR1 SGHRS, CDR2 YFSETQ. The CDR3 consists of 12 residues. The V end lost 0 bases, the J end lost 4 bases, and 4 bases lay between the germline ends.

The chain joins TRBV18 to TRBJ2-6; TRBD1 is a possible D gene (5 bases). This CDR3 region has 18 residues. Germline CDR1 and CDR2: KGHSH and LQKENI. Trimming cost V 0 bases and J 4 bases, with 16 bases left between them. The CDR3 reads CASSPPGISGIGANVLTF. The CDR3 coding sequence is TGTGCCAGCTCACCACCGGGGATTTCAGGGATCGGGGCCAACGTCCTGACTTTC.

The V gene is TRBV28, the J gene TRBJ2-7; the D gene is possibly TRBD1 (6 bases). V was pared by 6 bases and J by 6 bases, with 12 bases between. This CDR3 region has 12 residues. Germline lookup yields CDR1 MDHEN and CDR2 SYDVKM. The CDR3 here is CASSTGQPEQYF. As DNA, the CDR3 is TGTGCCAGCAGCACAGGACAGCCCGAGCAGTACTTC.

This clone is a singleton in its sample. This chain links TRBV28 with TRBJ2-7; 8 nucleotides line up with TRBD2. Germline V gene lookup returns CDR1 MDHEN and CDR2 SYDVKM. There are 14 residues in the CDR3. Losses at the gene ends were 5 bases for V and 0 bases for J; bases not matched to a gene: 3. CDR3 in amino acids: CASSTLAGSYEQYF. CDR3 nucleotide sequence: TGTGCCAGCAGTACCCTAGCGGGCTCCTACGAGCAGTACTTC.

The V call is TRBV28, the J call TRBJ1-5; perhaps TRBD1 as D (6 bases). Germline V gene data show CDR1 as MDHEN and CDR2 as SYDVKM. The CDR3 is 15 amino acids. The germline V and J ends were trimmed by 6 bases and 6 bases, with 18 bases remaining between them. The chain's CDR3 is CASRESGQPGQPQHF. DNA for the CDR3: TGTGCCAGCAGGGAATCAGGACAGCCAGGTCAGCCCCAGCATTTT.

The chain couples TRBV9 to TRBJ2-1, with 12 bases identical to TRBD2. The CDR3 totals 16 residues. Germline-derived CDR1 and CDR2 are SGDLS and YYNGEE. Trimming took 4 bases from V and 4 from J; bases not matched to a gene: 6. The CDR3 coding sequence is TGTGCCAGCAGCTCCCGACTAGCGGGAGTGTACAATGAGCAGTTCTTC. This sequence encodes CASSSRLAGVYNEQFF. Variable domain in full (rest from reference TRBV9 and TRBJ2-1): DSGVTQTPKHLITATGQRVTLRCSPRSGDLSVYWYQQSLDQGLQFLIQYYNGEERAKGNILERFSAQQFPDLHSELNLSSLELGDSALYFCASSSRLAGVYNEQFFGPGTRLTVL.

The chain carries TRBV6-5 and TRBJ2-5; 7 bases are shared with TRBD1. V was clipped by 6 bases and J by 3 bases; unmatched bases: 4. Looked up from germline, CDR1 is MNHEY and CDR2 is SVGAGI. The CDR3 totals 13 residues. Here the CDR3 DNA reads TGTGCCAGCAGGAACGACAGGGAAGAGACCCAGTACTTC. Amino acids: CASRNDREETQYF.

The rearrangement uses TRBV7-8 and TRBJ2-3; D call uncertain. V was shortened by 1 base and J by 2 bases, with 10 bases between the two germline ends. The germline CDR1 and CDR2 sequences are SGHVS and FQNEAQ. The CDR3 runs 15 residues. CDR3 DNA sequence: TGTGCCAGCAGCTTAGTGGTGCGTGCCACAGATACGCAGTATTTT. It encodes CASSLVVRATDTQYF.